These T cell receptor beta chains were read from a single sample in a study of T cell repertoires in cytomegalovirus infection. TCRdb reanalysed the reads using MiXCR and keeps one entry per CDR3 protein. The table shows under 150,000 distinct CDR3 sequences, with more than 20% occurring only once. No antigen has been assigned to these receptors. The sequencing input was PBMCs, sequenced either directly or after in vitro stimulation (not recorded which). The receptors derive from a human donor in good health (CMV status not recorded). Some clones in this sample may be carry-over from other donors' samples. CDR3s include the opening cysteine and the closing phenylalanine or tryptophan. A D gene is named only where the DNA matches it firmly. The listing skips clone size in some rows; elsewhere it reads once, few, many or a size class.

>TRBJ2-1|TRBD2|once|TRBV19
CASSMSGTSGIYEQFF
TGTGCCAGTAGTATGAGTGGGACTAGCGGGATTTATGAGCAGTTCTTC
>TRBJ2-1|TRBD2|.|TRBV6-7
CASSYSHGASGFYNEQFF
TGTGCCAGCAGTTACTCGCACGGGGCTAGCGGATTCTACAATGAGCAGTTCTTC
>TRBJ2-5|TRBD2|.|TRBV4-1
CASSQEAGGPGGETQYF
TGCGCCAGCAGCCAAGAGGCGGGAGGGCCAGGTGGAGAGACCCAGTACTTC
>TRBJ2-1|.|few|TRBV4-1
CASRLTGGGGEQFF
TGCGCCAGCAGGCTGACAGGAGGGGGCGGTGAGCAGTTCTTC
>TRBJ2-1|.|.|TRBV5-1
CASSLLAHSYNEQFF
TGCGCCAGCAGCTTGCTAGCCCATTCCTACAATGAGCAGTTCTTC
>TRBJ1-1|.|.|TRBV27
CASGRGTNTEAFF
TGTGCCAGCGGAAGGGGAACGAACACTGAAGCTTTCTTT
>TRBJ1-5|.|many|TRBV25-1
CASSETLNQPQHF
TGTGCCAGCAGTGAGACCCTTAATCAGCCCCAGCATTTT
>TRBJ2-7|.|few|TRBV6-2/TRBV6-3
CASSTRTLIAEQYF
TGTGCCAGCAGTACCCGGACCCTTATCGCCGAGCAGTACTTC
>TRBJ1-1|.|few|TRBV19
CASSALNTEAFF
TGTGCCAGTAGTGCACTCAACACTGAAGCTTTCTTT
>TRBJ2-1|TRBD2|.|TRBV12-5
CASGLLLAGAVEQFF
TGTGCTAGTGGTTTGTTGCTAGCGGGAGCAGTGGAGCAGTTCTTC
>TRBJ2-3|.|once|TRBV27
CASSFPATDTQYF
TGTGCCAGCAGTTTCCCCGCGACAGATACGCAGTATTTT
>TRBJ2-3|TRBD1|.|TRBV29-1
CSVPRTTGMTDTQYF
TGCAGCGTTCCCCGAACGACAGGGATGACAGATACGCAGTATTTT
>TRBJ2-1|TRBD2|.|TRBV11-3
CASSSPRLAGNEQFF
TGTGCCAGCAGCTCCCCGAGGTTAGCGGGAAATGAGCAGTTCTTC
>TRBJ2-7|.|.|TRBV14
CASSQVQGGEQYF
TGTGCCAGCAGCCAAGTACAGGGAGGTGAGCAGTACTTC
>TRBJ2-4|.|many|TRBV6-1
CASSSEGGVKNIQYF
TGTGCCAGCAGTTCTGAGGGGGGGGTCAAAAACATTCAGTACTTC
>TRBJ1-3|.|many|TRBV19
CASSIGKHVSGNTIYF
TGTGCCAGTAGTATAGGCAAACATGTTTCTGGAAACACCATATATTTT
>TRBJ2-1|.|many|TRBV12-3/TRBV12-4
CASSSGNEQFF
TGTGCCAGCAGCTCAGGGAATGAGCAGTTCTTC
>TRBJ1-1|.|.|TRBV6-1
CASSAQVGNTEAFF
TGTGCCAGCAGTGCTCAAGTTGGAAACACTGAAGCTTTCTTT
>TRBJ2-3|.|few|TRBV30
CAWFGGASTDTQYF
TGTGCCTGGTTCGGCGGAGCAAGCACAGATACGCAGTATTTT
>TRBJ2-7|.|.|TRBV20-1
CSAEGGPLSFTYEQYF
TGCAGTGCGGAGGGGGGACCGCTTAGCTTTACCTACGAGCAGTACTTC
>TRBJ1-6|.|.|TRBV6-2/TRBV6-3
CASSYRGSDSPLHF
TGTGCCAGCAGTTACCGGGGAAGTGATTCACCCCTCCACTTT
>TRBJ2-5|TRBD2|many|TRBV6-5
CASRGLAGGEETQYF
TGTGCCAGCAGGGGGCTAGCGGGCGGAGAAGAGACCCAGTACTTC
>TRBJ2-7|TRBD1|once|TRBV29-1
CSVQGQGYEQYF
TGCAGCGTTCAAGGACAGGGGTACGAGCAGTACTTC
>TRBJ1-1|TRBD1|few|TRBV2
CASRTGLNTEAFF
TGTGCCAGTCGGACAGGGCTGAACACTGAAGCTTTCTTT
>TRBJ1-2|.|.|TRBV9
CASSLPGAAYGYTF
TGTGCCAGCAGCTTACCGGGAGCCGCTTATGGCTACACCTTC
>TRBJ1-1|.|.|TRBV29-1
CSVVRDTGMATEAFF
TGCAGCGTTGTACGAGATACAGGGATGGCGACTGAAGCTTTCTTT
>TRBJ2-5|TRBD1|.|TRBV7-2
CASSINRGETQYF
TGTGCCAGCAGCATAAACAGGGGGGAGACCCAGTACTTC
>TRBJ2-1|TRBD1|.|TRBV10-3
CASRRDRDNEQFF
TGTGCCTCCCGTAGAGACAGGGACAATGAGCAGTTCTTC
>TRBJ2-1|TRBD2|many|TRBV12-3/TRBV12-4
CASRPTRGGLPTPDEQFF
TGTGCCAGCAGACCCACCCGCGGGGGACTCCCCACACCTGATGAGCAGTTCTTC
>TRBJ2-7|.|many|TRBV7-2
CASSLLAITRDYEQYF
TGTGCCAGCAGCTTACTAGCGATAACGCGGGACTACGAGCAGTACTTC
>TRBJ2-2|TRBD1|.|TRBV20-1
CSADGQGMNTGELFF
TGCAGTGCTGACGGACAGGGGATGAACACCGGGGAGCTGTTTTTT
>TRBJ2-7|TRBD2|.|TRBV10-3
CAIKRTSGPYEQYF
TGTGCCATCAAGAGGACTAGCGGCCCCTACGAGCAGTACTTC
>TRBJ1-5|.|many|TRBV7-2
CASSLLGLGNQPQHF
TGTGCCAGCAGCTTACTGGGGCTTGGCAATCAGCCCCAGCATTTT
>TRBJ1-2|.|few|TRBV5-5
CASSTQGTFNYGYTF
TGTGCCAGCAGCACTCAGGGAACTTTTAACTATGGCTACACCTTC
>TRBJ2-3|.|.|TRBV19
CASSIGTSTDTQYF
TGTGCCAGTAGTATCGGGACTAGCACAGATACGCAGTATTTT
>TRBJ1-4|TRBD1|few|TRBV5-1
CASSLEGQGLFF
TGCGCCAGCAGCTTGGAGGGACAGGGACTGTTTTTT
>TRBJ2-1|TRBD2|.|TRBV19
CASSIGTSGSGQFF
TGTGCCAGTAGTATCGGGACTAGCGGGAGTGGGCAGTTCTTC
>TRBJ2-1|TRBD2|few|TRBV24-1
CATSESSGRALYNEQFF
TGTGCCACCAGTGAATCTAGCGGGAGGGCCCTTTACAATGAGCAGTTCTTC
>TRBJ2-2|TRBD2|.|TRBV6-6
CASSYLLAANTGELFF
TGTGCCAGCAGTTACTTACTAGCGGCGAACACCGGGGAGCTGTTTTTT
>TRBJ1-4|TRBD1|.|TRBV28
CAIRDRDEKLFF
TGTGCCATCCGGGACAGGGATGAAAAACTGTTTTTT
>TRBJ2-3|.|once|TRBV6-6
CASSGRQGADTQYF
TGTGCCAGCAGTGGGAGGCAGGGTGCAGATACGCAGTATTTT
>TRBJ2-5|.|many|TRBV7-2
CASSPLVVETQYF
TGTGCCAGCAGCCCCTTAGTGGTAGAGACCCAGTACTTC
>TRBJ2-7|.|.|TRBV4-1
CASSQGSSYEQYF
TGCGCCAGCAGCCAAGGGAGCTCCTACGAGCAGTACTTC
>TRBJ2-7|TRBD2|.|TRBV7-2
CASSPMGGTLSYEQYF
TGTGCCAGCAGCCCCATGGGGGGGACTCTCTCCTACGAGCAGTACTTC
>TRBJ2-3|.|few|TRBV4-3
CASSQEIIGGTSTDTQYF
TGCGCCAGCAGCCAAGAGATAATTGGCGGAACTAGCACAGATACGCAGTATTTT